The 28 T cell receptor beta chains listed next were all sequenced from one sample in a study of shared clonotypes between healthy human individuals. Assay used: immunoSEQ multiplex PCR; TCRdb lists only in-frame clones, some missing. The data show 2,100,000 or so clones, with approximately 96% seen just once and around 0.13% held by the top ten. Sequencing was done on a sample of naive CD4+ T cells sorted from blood. Subset of the sample: CD45RA+ positively selected. These receptors were taken from a young man in good health.

The rearrangement joins TRBV15 to TRBJ2-7, with a weak D call TRBD2 (5 bases). The germline V and J ends were trimmed by 5 bases and 5 bases, with 10 bases remaining between them. CDR3 length: 12 residues. Germline V gene data show CDR1 as LNHNV and CDR2 as YYDKDF (reference sequence). CDR3 coding DNA: TGTGCCACCAGCCTCCGAGGGAACGAGCAGTACTTC. This encodes CATSLRGNEQYF. The full variable domain, in which reference TRBV15 and TRBJ2-7 provide the parts outside the CDR3, is DAMVIQNPRYQVTQFGKPVTLSCSQTLNHNVMYWYQQKSSQAPKLLFHYYDKDFNNEADTPDNFQSRRPNTSFCFLDIRSPGLGDTAMYLCATSLRGNEQYFGPGTRLTVT.

The gene calls are TRBV2 and TRBJ2-5; D may be TRBD2 (6 bases). V lost 6 bases, J lost 5 bases, and 13 bases lay in between. This CDR3 has 13 amino acids. Germline V gene lookup returns CDR1 SNHLY and CDR2 FYNNEI. The CDR3 spells CASRGEVGETQYF. The CDR3 nucleotides are TGTGCCAGCAGAGGGGAGGTGGGGGAGACCCAGTACTTC.

About this clone itself: Other DNA sequences of this sample code for an identical CDR3. V usage is TRBV6-1 and J usage is TRBJ2-7; D is possibly TRBD1 (5 bases). The CDR3 contains 14 residues. Deletions cut 3 bases from V and 0 bases from J, with 9 bases between. The germline gives CDR1 MNHNS, CDR2 SASEGT. CDR3 loop: CASSEWGSSYEQYF. The CDR3 DNA reads as TGTGCCAGCAGTGAGTGGGGCAGCTCCTACGAGCAGTACTTC.

On this clone itself: Other nucleotide sequences from this sample produce the same CDR3. The rearrangement joins TRBV18 to TRBJ1-1; no definite D call. V lost 2 bases, J lost 0 bases, and 4 bases lay in between. This CDR3 is built from 13 residues. Germline CDR1 reads KGHSH; CDR2 reads LQKENI. This CDR3 reads CASSPKMNTEAFF. DNA for the CDR3: TGTGCCAGCTCACCAAAAATGAACACTGAAGCTTTCTTT.

This sequence joins TRBV28 and TRBJ1-6, with TRBD1 matching over 9 bases. After removal of 3 bases from V and 7 bases from J, the junction contained 1 base not matched to a gene. CDR1 MDHEN and CDR2 SYDVKM come from the germline V gene. This CDR3 has 14 residues. The CDR3 nucleotides read TGTGCCAGCAGTTTGGACAGGGGAAATTCACCCCTCCACTTT. It codes for CASSLDRGNSPLHF.

The chain has TRBV2 and TRBJ2-1; D gene unclear. V lost 1 base to trimming and J lost 5 bases, with 6 bases between them. Germline CDR1 and CDR2: SNHLY and FYNNEI. This CDR3 has 13 residues. The CDR3 bases are TGTGCCAGCAGTGAAGACCGGGACAATGAGCAGTTCTTC. This translates into CASSEDRDNEQFF.

V and J are TRBV5-1 and TRBJ1-3; D might be TRBD1 (5 bases). The CDR3 sequence is 16 residues long. V gave up 4 bases and J gave up 1 base, with 15 bases separating them. The V gene's germline CDR1 is SGHRS and CDR2 YFSETQ. CDR3 amino acids: CASSQTGLGSGNTIYF. The CDR3 region has the DNA TGCGCCAGCAGCCAAACAGGATTAGGGTCTGGAAACACCATATATTTT. Variable domain in full (rest from reference TRBV5-1 and TRBJ1-3): KAGVTQTPRYLIKTRGQQVTLSCSPISGHRSVSWYQQTPGQGLQFLFEYFSETQRNKGNFPGRFSGRQFSNSRSEMNVSTLELGDSALYLCASSQTGLGSGNTIYFGEGSWLTVV.

V and J are TRBV27 and TRBJ1-2; D is uncertain. The germline CDR1 and CDR2 sequences are MNHEY and SMNVEV (reference sequence). Trimming pared 5 bases from V and 1 base from J, leaving 14 bases between. The CDR3 is made up of 15 amino acids. The CDR3 spells CASSPSRAGNYGYTF. In DNA, the CDR3 is TGTGCCAGCAGTCCAAGCCGGGCGGGTAACTATGGCTACACCTTC.

The chain recombines TRBV27 with TRBJ1-1; TRBD1 matches 9 bases. The CDR3 runs 15 residues. Germline V gene data show CDR1 as MNHEY and CDR2 as SMNVEV (reference sequence). With V trimmed by 5 bases and J by 8 bases, 12 bases remained unmatched. The CDR3 DNA reads as TGTGCCAGCAGTGGGGGACAGGGAATTAGGCGGGAAGCTTTCTTT. Residues: CASSGGQGIRREAFF.

This rearrangement joins TRBV6-5 to TRBJ2-1; TRBD2 might be the D (7 bases). The CDR3 has 14 residues. Trimming took off 6 bases at V and 1 base at J, with 10 bases between the two ends. Germline-derived CDR1 and CDR2 are MNHEY and SVGAGI. CDR3 sequence reads: CASRGGPSYNEQFF. CDR3 in DNA: TGTGCCAGCAGGGGGGGGCCGTCCTACAATGAGCAGTTCTTC.

Concerning this clone: This sample also contains other DNA sequences that code for the same CDR3. The chain carries TRBV19 and TRBJ2-7; 7 bases line up with TRBD1. The germline CDR1 and CDR2 sequences are LNHDA and SQIVND (reference sequence). The V and J ends lost 5 bases and 2 bases, in that order; junction bases with no gene match: 3. The CDR3 is 13 amino acids. The chain's CDR3 is CASSFQGAYEQYF. As DNA, the CDR3 is TGTGCCAGTAGTTTCCAGGGGGCCTACGAGCAGTACTTC.

The rearrangement links TRBV19 to TRBJ2-7; 8 nucleotides line up with TRBD2. After removal of 5 bases from V and 4 bases from J, the junction contained 7 bases not matched to a gene. The CDR3 totals 14 residues. From germline, CDR1 is LNHDA and CDR2 SQIVND (reference sequence). CDR3 bases: TGTGCCAGTAGTCTGGGAGCGGGGGCATACGAGCAGTACTTC. It codes for CASSLGAGAYEQYF. Filled out from reference TRBV19 and TRBJ2-7, the complete variable domain reads DGGITQSPKYLFRKEGQNVTLSCEQNLNHDAMYWYRQDPGQGLRLIYYSQIVNDFQKGDIAEGYSVSREKKESFPLTVTSAQKNPTAFYLCASSLGAGAYEQYFGPGTRLTVT.

The gene calls are TRBV6-6 and TRBJ2-7; 9 nucleotides line up with TRBD1. CDR3 length: 16 residues. CDR1 and CDR2 (germline): MNHNY, SVGAGI (reference sequence). Losses at the gene ends were 5 bases for V and 6 bases for J; bases not matched to a gene: 14. CDR3 amino acids: CASSQPPGQGRIEQYF. The DNA of the CDR3 is TGTGCCAGCAGTCAACCACCGGGACAGGGAAGGATCGAGCAGTACTTC.

This chain connects TRBV6-1 to TRBJ1-6; D unresolved. The CDR3 contains 16 residues. Trimming shortened V by 2 bases and J by 8 bases, and 16 bases separated the two germline ends. Germline V CDR1 and CDR2: MNHNS, SASEGT. The CDR3 protein is CASSENPNSQHSPLHF. The CDR3 region has the DNA TGTGCCAGCAGTGAAAACCCTAACAGCCAGCATTCACCCCTCCACTTT.

Worth noting for this clone: The junction departs from germline at one end; a sequencing error may be responsible. The chain couples TRBV7-7 to TRBJ2-7; 10 positions agree with TRBD1. Germline CDR1 SSHAT, CDR2 FNYEAQ (reference sequence). This CDR3 spans 19 amino acids. The CDR3 DNA is TGTGCTAGCAGCTTAGGGCTGGGATGGGGGACAGGGGTGGACGGCGAGCAGTACTTC. Encoded protein: CASSLGLGWGTGVDGEQYF. Using reference TRBV7-7 and TRBJ2-7 for the parts outside the CDR3, the full variable domain is GAGVSQSPRYKVTKRGQDVTLRCDPISSHATLYWYQQALGQGPEFLTYFNYEAQPDKSGLPSDRFSAERPEGSISTLTIQRTEQRDSAMYRCASSLGLGWGTGVDGEQYFGPGTRLTVT.

This clone was detected a few times. Other nucleotide sequences in the sample specify the same CDR3. This rearrangement joins TRBV2 to TRBJ2-1, with TRBD2 matching over 8 bases. Germline loops: CDR1 SNHLY, CDR2 FYNNEI. This CDR3 comprises 15 residues. With 4 bases clipped from V and 0 bases from J, the junction kept 2 bases outside the gene matches. CDR3 bases: TGTGCCAGCAGTGGGAGCGGGGGCTCCTACAATGAGCAGTTCTTC. This encodes CASSGSGGSYNEQFF.

CDR3 amino acids: CSVEDWGIRRGQETQYF. CDR3 nucleotide sequence: TGCAGCGTTGAAGACTGGGGGATCCGGCGGGGCCAAGAGACCCAGTACTTC. This chain connects TRBV29-1 to TRBJ2-5; D perhaps matches TRBD2 (6 bases). V was trimmed by 0 bases and J by 1 base, leaving 18 bases between them. This CDR3 is 17 amino acids long. Germline CDR1 and CDR2: SQVTM and ANQGSEA.

This sequence joins TRBV6-1 and TRBJ2-7; a weak D match, TRBD1 (5 bases). Trimming pared 4 bases from V and 3 bases from J, leaving 10 bases between. The CDR3 covers 13 residues. Germline lookup yields CDR1 MNHNS and CDR2 SASEGT. The CDR3 bases are TGTGCCAGCAGTGGACAGTTGGGCTACGAGCAGTACTTC. This translates into CASSGQLGYEQYF.

The chain joins TRBV6-6 to TRBJ1-2; D may be TRBD1 (6 bases). The CDR3 covers 14 residues. Germline values: CDR1 MNHNY, CDR2 SVGAGI (reference sequence). With 7 bases removed from V and 1 base from J, the gap between germline ends came to 13 bases. The CDR3 sequence: CASMTGGSNYGYTF. As DNA, the CDR3 is TGTGCCAGCATGACAGGAGGCAGTAACTATGGCTACACCTTC.

This clone is a singleton in its sample. The chain has TRBV5-1 and TRBJ2-6; D ambiguous. CDR1 is SGHRS and CDR2 is YFSETQ in the germline V gene. V was clipped by 4 bases and J by 0 bases, with 2 bases between them. The CDR3 runs 13 residues. This CDR3 is CASSVSGANVLTF. CDR3 coding DNA: TGCGCCAGCAGCGTCTCTGGGGCCAACGTCCTGACTTTC. Full variable domain (outside the CDR3, taken from reference TRBV5-1 and TRBJ2-6): KAGVTQTPRYLIKTRGQQVTLSCSPISGHRSVSWYQQTPGQGLQFLFEYFSETQRNKGNFPGRFSGRQFSNSRSEMNVSTLELGDSALYLCASSVSGANVLTFGAGSRLTVL.

V and J are TRBV6-6 and TRBJ2-3; 10 nucleotides align to TRBD2. With 5 bases clipped from V and 6 bases from J, the junction kept 5 bases outside the gene matches. The CDR3 covers 14 residues. Per germline, CDR1 MNHNY and CDR2 SVGAGI (reference sequence). CDR3 sequence reads: CASSIAGGSDTQYF. The CDR3 DNA is TGTGCCAGCAGTATAGCGGGGGGTTCCGATACGCAGTATTTT.

The sample holds a few counts of this clone. This rearrangement joins TRBV2 to TRBJ1-2, with a tentative D call TRBD1 (5 bases). This CDR3 has 15 amino acids. Trimming stripped 3 bases from V and 2 bases from J, with 13 bases between. Germline V gives CDR1 SNHLY, CDR2 FYNNEI. The CDR3 loop reads CASSEGGNGNYGYTF. CDR3 DNA: TGTGCCAGCAGTGAGGGGGGAAACGGGAACTATGGCTACACCTTC.

J is TRBJ1-4 and V is TRBV7-8; no firm D call. V was pared by 7 bases and J by 2 bases, with 11 bases between. The CDR3 has 14 amino acids. Germline assignment: CDR1 SGHVS and CDR2 FQNEAQ. CDR3 nucleotides: TGTGCCAGCACATCTAGAACGACTAATGAAAAACTGTTTTTT. Its protein is CASTSRTTNEKLFF.

The chain is built from TRBV19 and TRBJ1-4; a weak D match, TRBD1 (6 bases). Trimming took 5 bases from V and 5 from J, leaving 15 bases between them. The CDR3 is 15 residues long. CDR1 LNHDA and CDR2 SQIVND come from the germline V gene (reference sequence). The CDR3 here is CASSGDRWRNEKLFF. The CDR3 bases are TGTGCCAGTAGTGGAGACAGGTGGAGGAATGAAAAACTGTTTTTT.

In DNA, the CDR3 is TGTGCCAGCAGCTTCGCCTGGAACCTCTCCTACAATGAGCAGTTCTTC. The encoded protein is CASSFAWNLSYNEQFF. The chain carries TRBV7-9 and TRBJ2-1; D is ambiguous. Deletions cut 3 bases from V and 0 bases from J, with 12 bases between. CDR1 and CDR2 (germline): SEHNR, FQNEAQ (reference sequence). The CDR3 is 16 amino acids.

The chain uses TRBV25-1 and TRBJ1-1, with TRBD1 matching 9 bases. The ends lost 6 bases at V and 4 bases at J; junction bases unmatched: 3. Per the germline V gene, CDR1 is MGHDK and CDR2 is SYGVNS. This CDR3 region has 13 residues. The CDR3 loop is CASRTGGSTEAFF. The CDR3 region has the DNA TGTGCCAGCAGGACAGGGGGGAGCACTGAAGCTTTCTTT.

This chain joins TRBV10-3 and TRBJ1-2; 9 bases are a match to TRBD1. The CDR3 consists of 15 residues. Trimming removed 2 bases from V and 5 bases from J; junction bases left unmatched: 6. Germline CDR1 ENHRY, CDR2 SYGVKD. CDR3 sequence (DNA): TGTGCCATCAGTGAGACAGGGGGCGTCGGTTATGGCTACACCTTC. Translation: CAISETGGVGYGYTF.

The count of this clone is one. The genes are TRBV5-1 and TRBJ1-1, with a tentative D call TRBD1 (5 bases). The CDR3 runs 13 residues. Germline V gene sequence: CDR1 SGHRS, CDR2 YFSETQ. V was clipped by 10 bases and J by 6 bases, with 19 bases between them. DNA of the CDR3: TGCGCCCTCCTCGGCCTGACAGATTCTGAAGCTTTCTTT. Protein: CALLGLTDSEAFF.